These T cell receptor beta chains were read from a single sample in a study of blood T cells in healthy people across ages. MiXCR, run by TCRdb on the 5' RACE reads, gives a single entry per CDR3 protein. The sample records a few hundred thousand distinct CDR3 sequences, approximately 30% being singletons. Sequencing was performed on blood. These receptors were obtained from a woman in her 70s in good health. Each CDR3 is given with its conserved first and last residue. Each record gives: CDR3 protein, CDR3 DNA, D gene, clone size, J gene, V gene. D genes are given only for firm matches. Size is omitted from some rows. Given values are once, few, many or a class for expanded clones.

CDR3aa: CASSFSWGSTEAFF
CDR3nt: TGTGCCAGCAGCTTCTCTTGGGGTAGCACTGAAGCTTTCTTT
d_gene: .
abundance: .
j_gene: TRBJ1-1
v_gene: TRBV7-2

CDR3aa: CASRPRVYNEQFF
CDR3nt: TGTGCCAGCAGACCCCGGGTGTACAATGAGCAGTTCTTC
d_gene: .
abundance: .
j_gene: TRBJ2-1
v_gene: TRBV6-2/TRBV6-3

CDR3aa: CSVYTQTGSEAQYF
CDR3nt: TGCAGTGTTTACACTCAGACAGGGTCGGAGGCCCAGTACTTC
d_gene: TRBD1
abundance: few
j_gene: TRBJ2-5
v_gene: TRBV20-1

CDR3aa: CASSPGTGSTEAFF
CDR3nt: TGCGCCAGCAGCCCCGGGACAGGGAGCACTGAAGCTTTCTTT
d_gene: TRBD1
abundance: few
j_gene: TRBJ1-1
v_gene: TRBV5-1

CDR3aa: CASSERWSGTDTQYF
CDR3nt: TGTGCCAGCAGTGAACGCTGGAGCGGCACAGATACGCAGTATTTT
d_gene: .
abundance: few
j_gene: TRBJ2-3
v_gene: TRBV6-1

CDR3aa: CSATPGQGYQETQYF
CDR3nt: TGCAGTGCAACACCGGGACAGGGGTACCAAGAGACCCAGTACTTC
d_gene: TRBD1
abundance: .
j_gene: TRBJ2-5
v_gene: TRBV20-1

CDR3aa: CASRQGVPSGGYTF
CDR3nt: TGTGCCAGCAGACAGGGGGTTCCGTCGGGAGGCTACACCTTC
d_gene: TRBD1
abundance: few
j_gene: TRBJ1-2
v_gene: TRBV12-3/TRBV12-4

CDR3aa: CASSAGGRDETQYF
CDR3nt: TGTGCCAGCAGCGCAGGGGGTCGGGACGAGACCCAGTACTTC
d_gene: TRBD1
abundance: .
j_gene: TRBJ2-5
v_gene: TRBV9

CDR3aa: CASSPAHGETQYF
CDR3nt: TGTGCCAGCAGCCCCGCTCACGGAGAGACCCAGTACTTC
d_gene: .
abundance: few
j_gene: TRBJ2-5
v_gene: TRBV28

CDR3aa: CASSLSASSWDTQYF
CDR3nt: TGTGCCAGCAGCTTATCGGCTAGCAGCTGGGATACGCAGTATTTT
d_gene: .
abundance: few
j_gene: TRBJ2-3
v_gene: TRBV7-2

CDR3aa: CASSLAGTENNSPLHF
CDR3nt: TGTGCCAGCAGCTTAGCTGGGACAGAAAATAATTCACCCCTCCACTTT
d_gene: TRBD1
abundance: few
j_gene: TRBJ1-6
v_gene: TRBV7-6

CDR3aa: CSAPLANGAEQYF
CDR3nt: TGCAGTGCTCCCCTCGCTAACGGGGCCGAGCAGTACTTC
d_gene: .
abundance: .
j_gene: TRBJ2-7
v_gene: TRBV20-1

CDR3aa: CASSQGGAVTEAFF
CDR3nt: TGTGCCAGCAGCCAAGGGGGCGCGGTCACTGAAGCTTTCTTT
d_gene: .
abundance: .
j_gene: TRBJ1-1
v_gene: TRBV4-2

CDR3aa: CASSPGGSQPQHF
CDR3nt: TGTGCCAGCTCACCAGGGGGGAGTCAGCCCCAGCATTTT
d_gene: .
abundance: .
j_gene: TRBJ1-5
v_gene: TRBV18

CDR3aa: CASTAAANTGELFF
CDR3nt: TGTGCCAGCACGGCAGCCGCGAACACCGGGGAGCTGTTTTTT
d_gene: .
abundance: few
j_gene: TRBJ2-2
v_gene: TRBV2

CDR3aa: CASSRTNIAGELFF
CDR3nt: TGTGCCAGCAGTCGGACTAATATAGCCGGGGAGCTGTTTTTT
d_gene: .
abundance: few
j_gene: TRBJ2-2
v_gene: TRBV7-3

CDR3aa: CASSSPGQGSLTDTQYF
CDR3nt: TGTGCCAGCAGCTCACCCGGACAGGGATCCCTCACAGATACGCAGTATTTT
d_gene: TRBD1
abundance: .
j_gene: TRBJ2-3
v_gene: TRBV9

CDR3aa: CASSLETETQYF
CDR3nt: TGCGCCAGCAGCTTGGAGACCGAGACCCAGTACTTC
d_gene: .
abundance: .
j_gene: TRBJ2-5
v_gene: TRBV5-1

CDR3aa: CASSLGRVATSF
CDR3nt: TGTGCCAGCAGTTTAGGGCGAGTCGCGACCTCCTTC
d_gene: .
abundance: .
j_gene: TRBJ2-1
v_gene: TRBV12-3/TRBV12-4

CDR3aa: CATKDSYQETQYF
CDR3nt: TGTGCCACCAAGGACAGCTACCAAGAGACCCAGTACTTC
d_gene: .
abundance: few
j_gene: TRBJ2-5
v_gene: TRBV24-1

CDR3aa: CASSEKINSNQPQHF
CDR3nt: TGTGCCAGCAGTGAGAAGATTAATAGCAATCAGCCCCAGCATTTT
d_gene: .
abundance: few
j_gene: TRBJ1-5
v_gene: TRBV25-1

CDR3aa: CASSEGGQGWVAFF
CDR3nt: TGTGCCAGCAGTGAGGGGGGGCAGGGATGGGTAGCTTTCTTT
d_gene: .
abundance: .
j_gene: TRBJ1-1
v_gene: TRBV2

CDR3aa: CASSEGNGGVEAFF
CDR3nt: TGTGCCAGCAGTGAAGGTAATGGGGGCGTTGAAGCTTTCTTT
d_gene: .
abundance: .
j_gene: TRBJ1-1
v_gene: TRBV6-1

CDR3aa: CASSRGGGLIVAQYF
CDR3nt: TGTGCCAGCAGTCGAGGCGGGGGGCTCATCGTGGCCCAGTACTTC
d_gene: TRBD2
abundance: many
j_gene: TRBJ2-5
v_gene: TRBV12-3/TRBV12-4

CDR3aa: CASSLLWDTGELFF
CDR3nt: TGTGCCAGCAGCTTATTGTGGGACACCGGGGAGCTGTTTTTT
d_gene: .
abundance: .
j_gene: TRBJ2-2
v_gene: TRBV7-3

CDR3aa: CASSQGDGSRTQYF
CDR3nt: TGTGCCAGCAGCCAAGGGGACGGGAGCAGGACCCAGTACTTC
d_gene: .
abundance: .
j_gene: TRBJ2-5
v_gene: TRBV4-2

CDR3aa: CASSRTGRNEQFF
CDR3nt: TGTGCCAGCAGTCGGACAGGGAGGAATGAGCAGTTCTTC
d_gene: TRBD1
abundance: .
j_gene: TRBJ2-1
v_gene: TRBV6-2/TRBV6-3

CDR3aa: CSARRQGSGYGYTF
CDR3nt: TGCAGTGCGCGAAGACAGGGGTCTGGGTATGGCTACACCTTC
d_gene: TRBD1
abundance: .
j_gene: TRBJ1-2
v_gene: TRBV20-1

CDR3aa: CASSPGAGRLTYGYTF
CDR3nt: TGTGCCAGCTCACCAGGCGCTGGGAGGCTTACTTATGGCTACACCTTC
d_gene: .
abundance: .
j_gene: TRBJ1-2
v_gene: TRBV18

CDR3aa: CAISPGILTYEQYF
CDR3nt: TGTGCCATCAGCCCCGGGATCTTGACCTACGAGCAGTACTTC
d_gene: .
abundance: .
j_gene: TRBJ2-7
v_gene: TRBV10-3

CDR3aa: CSARGTEHQPQHF
CDR3nt: TGCAGTGCTAGGGGGACCGAACATCAGCCCCAGCATTTT
d_gene: .
abundance: many
j_gene: TRBJ1-5
v_gene: TRBV20-1

CDR3aa: CASGVAGGGNEQFF
CDR3nt: TGTGCCAGCGGAGTAGCGGGGGGAGGGAATGAGCAGTTCTTC
d_gene: TRBD2
abundance: .
j_gene: TRBJ2-1
v_gene: TRBV2

CDR3aa: CASSLAVTSNTGELFF
CDR3nt: TGCGCCAGCAGCTTGGCCGTGACATCGAACACCGGGGAGCTGTTTTTT
d_gene: .
abundance: .
j_gene: TRBJ2-2
v_gene: TRBV5-1

CDR3aa: CASSAGLAPVF
CDR3nt: TGTGCCAGCAGCGCAGGACTTGCCCCGGTCTTC
d_gene: .
abundance: few
j_gene: TRBJ2-1
v_gene: TRBV5-6

CDR3aa: CASMRGNTGELFF
CDR3nt: TGTGCCAGCATGCGGGGTAACACCGGGGAGCTGTTTTTT
d_gene: .
abundance: few
j_gene: TRBJ2-2
v_gene: TRBV9

CDR3aa: CASSQGPPGGRYGYTF
CDR3nt: TGCGCCAGCAGCCAAGGTCCACCGGGGGGGAGGTATGGCTACACCTTC
d_gene: .
abundance: few
j_gene: TRBJ1-2
v_gene: TRBV4-1

CDR3aa: CASSSRRGGLNEQFF
CDR3nt: TGTGCCAGCAGCTCCCGGCGGGGGGGCCTCAATGAGCAGTTCTTC
d_gene: TRBD2
abundance: .
j_gene: TRBJ2-1
v_gene: TRBV6-2/TRBV6-3

CDR3aa: CASSLLGVIGNYDYTF
CDR3nt: TGTGCCAGCAGCTTACTAGGGGTAATCGGCAACTATGACTACACCTTC
d_gene: .
abundance: few
j_gene: TRBJ1-2
v_gene: TRBV7-2

CDR3aa: CATSGGTSGGVTDTQYF
CDR3nt: TGTGCCACCAGCGGCGGGACTAGCGGGGGGGTGACAGATACGCAGTATTTT
d_gene: TRBD2
abundance: .
j_gene: TRBJ2-3
v_gene: TRBV15

CDR3aa: CASRVRDLTNEKLFF
CDR3nt: TGTGCCAGCAGGGTCAGGGACCTCACTAATGAAAAACTGTTTTTT
d_gene: .
abundance: .
j_gene: TRBJ1-4
v_gene: TRBV6-5

CDR3aa: CASSLAPTGGADTQYF
CDR3nt: TGCGCCAGCAGCTTGGCTCCCACCGGCGGCGCAGATACGCAGTATTTT
d_gene: .
abundance: .
j_gene: TRBJ2-3
v_gene: TRBV5-1

CDR3aa: CASSLIKANYGYTF
CDR3nt: TGCGCCAGCAGCTTGATCAAGGCTAACTATGGCTACACCTTC
d_gene: .
abundance: few
j_gene: TRBJ1-2
v_gene: TRBV5-1

CDR3aa: CASSFETGLHYF
CDR3nt: TGTGCCAGCAGCTTCGAGACGGGGCTACATTACTTC
d_gene: .
abundance: .
j_gene: TRBJ2-7
v_gene: TRBV7-2

CDR3aa: CSARDHQGLPYEQYF
CDR3nt: TGCAGTGCTAGAGATCATCAGGGGCTGCCCTACGAGCAGTACTTC
d_gene: .
abundance: .
j_gene: TRBJ2-7
v_gene: TRBV20-1

CDR3aa: CASSATGTGNTEAFF
CDR3nt: TGTGCCAGCAGCGCCACCGGGACAGGGAACACTGAAGCTTTCTTT
d_gene: TRBD1
abundance: few
j_gene: TRBJ1-1
v_gene: TRBV9

CDR3aa: CASSFGRLEETQYF
CDR3nt: TGCGCCAGCAGCTTCGGGCGACTAGAAGAGACCCAGTACTTC
d_gene: .
abundance: .
j_gene: TRBJ2-5
v_gene: TRBV5-1

CDR3aa: CASSSSGTAGLGKLFF
CDR3nt: TGTGCCAGCAGTTCGTCCGGGACAGCGGGCCTAGGGAAACTGTTTTTT
d_gene: TRBD1
abundance: .
j_gene: TRBJ1-4
v_gene: TRBV6-5

CDR3aa: CASSPGNTGYGYTF
CDR3nt: TGTGCCAGCTCACCAGGGAACACCGGTTATGGCTACACCTTC
d_gene: .
abundance: few
j_gene: TRBJ1-2
v_gene: TRBV18

CDR3aa: CASSTPGQGYRHEQYF
CDR3nt: TGTGCCAGCAGTACACCGGGACAGGGATACCGCCACGAGCAGTACTTC
d_gene: TRBD1
abundance: .
j_gene: TRBJ2-7
v_gene: TRBV28

CDR3aa: CATSTGQGGNQPQHF
CDR3nt: TGTGCCACCTCGACCGGACAGGGTGGGAATCAGCCCCAGCATTTT
d_gene: TRBD1
abundance: .
j_gene: TRBJ1-5
v_gene: TRBV12-3/TRBV12-4